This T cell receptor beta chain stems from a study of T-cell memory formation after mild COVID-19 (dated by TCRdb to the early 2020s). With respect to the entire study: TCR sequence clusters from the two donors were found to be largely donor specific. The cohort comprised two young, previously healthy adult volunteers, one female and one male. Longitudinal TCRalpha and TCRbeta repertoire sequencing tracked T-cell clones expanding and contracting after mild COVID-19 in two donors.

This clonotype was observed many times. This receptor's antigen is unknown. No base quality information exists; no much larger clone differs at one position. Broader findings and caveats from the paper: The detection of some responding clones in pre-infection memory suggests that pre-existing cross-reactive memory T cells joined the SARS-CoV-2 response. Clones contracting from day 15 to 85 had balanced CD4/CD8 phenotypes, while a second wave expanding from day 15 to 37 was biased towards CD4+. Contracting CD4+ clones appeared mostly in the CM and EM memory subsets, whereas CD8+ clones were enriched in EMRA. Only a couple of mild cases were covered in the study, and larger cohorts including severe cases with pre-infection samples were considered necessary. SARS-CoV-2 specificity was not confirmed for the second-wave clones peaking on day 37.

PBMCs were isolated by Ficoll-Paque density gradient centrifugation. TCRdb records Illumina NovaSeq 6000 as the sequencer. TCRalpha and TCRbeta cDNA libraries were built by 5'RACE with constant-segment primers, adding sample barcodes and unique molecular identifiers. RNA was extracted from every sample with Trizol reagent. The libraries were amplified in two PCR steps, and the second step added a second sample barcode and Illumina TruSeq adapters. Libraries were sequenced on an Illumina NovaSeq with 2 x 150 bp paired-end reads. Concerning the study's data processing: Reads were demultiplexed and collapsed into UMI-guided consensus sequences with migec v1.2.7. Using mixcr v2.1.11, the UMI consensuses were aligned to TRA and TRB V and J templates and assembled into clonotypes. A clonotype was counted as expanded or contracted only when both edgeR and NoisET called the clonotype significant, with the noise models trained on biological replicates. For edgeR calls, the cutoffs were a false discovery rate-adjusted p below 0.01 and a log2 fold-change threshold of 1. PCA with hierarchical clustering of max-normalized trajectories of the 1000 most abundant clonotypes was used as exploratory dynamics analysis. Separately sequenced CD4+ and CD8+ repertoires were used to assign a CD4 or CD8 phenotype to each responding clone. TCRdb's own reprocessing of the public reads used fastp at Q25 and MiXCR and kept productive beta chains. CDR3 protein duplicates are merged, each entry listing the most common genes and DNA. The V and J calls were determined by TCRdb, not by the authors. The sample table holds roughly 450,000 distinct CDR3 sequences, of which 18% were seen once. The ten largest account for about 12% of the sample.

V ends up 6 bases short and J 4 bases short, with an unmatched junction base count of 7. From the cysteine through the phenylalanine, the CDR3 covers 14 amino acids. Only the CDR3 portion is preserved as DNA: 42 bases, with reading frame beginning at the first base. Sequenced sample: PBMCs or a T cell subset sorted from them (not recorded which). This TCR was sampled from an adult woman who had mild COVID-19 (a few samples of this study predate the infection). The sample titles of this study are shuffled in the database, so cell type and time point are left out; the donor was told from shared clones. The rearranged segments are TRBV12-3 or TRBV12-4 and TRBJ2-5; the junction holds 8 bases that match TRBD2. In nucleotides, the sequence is TGTGCCAGCAGGCACGGGGGGGCGGGAGAGACCCAGTACTTC. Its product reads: CASRHGGAGETQYF.